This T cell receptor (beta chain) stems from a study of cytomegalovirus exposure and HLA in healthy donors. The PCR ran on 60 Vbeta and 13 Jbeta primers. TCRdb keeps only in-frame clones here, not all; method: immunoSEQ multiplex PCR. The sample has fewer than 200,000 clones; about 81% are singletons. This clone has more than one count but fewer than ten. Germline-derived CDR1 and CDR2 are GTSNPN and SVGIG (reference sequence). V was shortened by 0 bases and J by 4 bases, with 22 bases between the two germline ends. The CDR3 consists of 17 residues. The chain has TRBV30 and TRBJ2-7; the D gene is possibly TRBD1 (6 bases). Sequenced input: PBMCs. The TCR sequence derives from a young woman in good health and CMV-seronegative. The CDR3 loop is CAWSVWQGQGIRYEQYF. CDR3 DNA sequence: TGTGCCTGGAGTGTTTGGCAGGGGCAGGGGATACGGTACGAGCAGTACTTC.